These 6 T cell receptor beta chains were all obtained from the same sample, sequenced in a study of blood T cell repertoires in COVID-19. This table comes from immunoSEQ multiplex PCR, and its TCRdb copy is limited to in-frame clones, with some not included. This table has under 300,000 clones, about nine tenths appearing once. Sequenced input: peripheral blood. The receptors come from a man in his fifties or sixties with acute or convalescent COVID-19.

The chain has TRBV6-5 and TRBJ1-1; 7 nucleotides align to TRBD1. Germline V gives CDR1 MNHEY, CDR2 SVGAGI. CDR3 size: 14 residues. Trimming removed 4 bases from V and 1 base from J; junction bases left unmatched: 3. CDR3 sequence reads: CASSSGTANTEAFF. The DNA of the CDR3 is TGTGCCAGCAGTTCCGGGACAGCGAACACTGAAGCTTTCTTT.

This clone has a handful of counts. The CDR3 nucleotides read TGTGCCAGCAGCTTAACGGGGGGGATGTACAATGAGCAGTTCTTC. Translation: CASSLTGGMYNEQFF. The chain couples TRBV7-3 to TRBJ2-1; 7 nucleotides line up with TRBD2. Germline CDR1 SGHTA, CDR2 FQGTGA. With 0 bases clipped from V and 4 bases from J, the junction kept 3 bases outside the gene matches. CDR3 length: 15 residues.

J is TRBJ1-6 and V is TRBV4-1; 9 bases align to TRBD1. The CDR3 extends over 17 amino acids. Per germline, CDR1 MGHRA and CDR2 YSYEKL. The J segment lost 8 bases and the V segment lost 0 bases, leaving 8 bases of the junction unmatched. CDR3 coding DNA: TGCGCCAGCAGCCAAGATCCGGGACAGGGTTTGGATTCACCCCTCCACTTT. As protein: CASSQDPGQGLDSPLHF.

The chain employs TRBV27 and TRBJ2-3; 10 bases map to TRBD2. Germline V gives CDR1 MNHEY, CDR2 SMNVEV (reference sequence). Trimming removed 2 bases from V and 0 bases from J; junction bases left unmatched: 5. The CDR3 consists of 17 residues. CDR3 sequence (DNA): TGTGCCAGCAGTTTAGAGCGGGGGGGGTCTAGCACAGATACGCAGTATTTT. This codes for CASSLERGGSSTDTQYF.

The chain links TRBV15 to TRBJ1-5; unclear D gene. Germline V gene data show CDR1 as LNHNV and CDR2 as YYDKDF (reference sequence). This CDR3 is built from 15 residues. Between the trimmed V and J ends, which lost 8 bases and 6 bases, there was a span of 20 bases. CDR3 loop: CATSTRGLLSQPQHF. The DNA of the CDR3 is TGTGCCACCTCAACCCGAGGGCTGTTGAGTCAGCCCCAGCATTTT.

This chain uses TRBV9 with TRBJ2-3; 8 bases fit TRBD2. The CDR3 consists of 15 residues. With V trimmed by 3 bases and J by 5 bases, 8 bases remained unmatched. CDR1 is SGDLS and CDR2 is YYNGEE in the germline V gene. The CDR3 spells CASSDGGVYGDTQYF. The CDR3 DNA is TGTGCCAGCAGCGACGGGGGGGTGTATGGAGATACGCAGTATTTT.